A single sample gave rise to the 15 T cell receptor beta chains below, sequenced in a study of tissue T cells after allogeneic stem cell transplantation. Profiling relied on immunoSEQ multiplex PCR, and the TCRdb table lists in-frame clones only, not all of them. The sample records 15,000 to 20,000 clones, 60% to 75% being singletons. The sequenced sample was spleen. The source is a female BALB/c mouse in good health. MHC haplotype of the mouse line: H2-d.

As to this clone: Gene names and germline refer to mouse. The CDR3 end is not reached by the read, which stops 1 residue before it; the germline J gene fills it in. This chain uses TRBV13-2 with TRBJ1-4; D unresolved. Per germline, CDR1 NNHNN and CDR2 SYGAGS (reference sequence). V lost 0 bases and J lost 5, with 2 bases in between. The CDR3 spans 12 residues. Partial CDR3 DNA: TGTGCCAGCGGTGATGGGAACGAAAGATTATTT. As protein: CASGDGNERLF. The full CDR3 protein is CASGDGNERLFF.

There are a few counts of this clone. Gene names follow the mouse nomenclature. The sequence runs out 1 residue before the end of the CDR3; the remainder is reconstructed from the germline J gene. The chain joins TRBV20 to TRBJ2-7, with a possible D match to TRBD1 (5 bases). The CDR3 sequence is 12 residues long. Germline CDR1 and CDR2: GFQATS and STVNSAI. Trimming left V 6 bases short and J 3 bases short, with 12 bases between. CDR3 bases read: TGTGGTGCCAGAGGGAGGGGCTATGAACAGTAC. Amino acids: CGARGRGYEQY. The CDR3 in full is CGARGRGYEQYF.

To note about this clone: Mouse gene names apply. The read ends 1 residue early relative to the CDR3; the germline J gene fills the gap. This chain connects TRBV19 to TRBJ1-4; 7 bases line up with TRBD1. Germline values: CDR1 FNHDT, CDR2 SITEND (reference sequence). Germline trimming cut 6 bases from V and 4 bases from J; bases unmatched to any gene: 6. The CDR3 is 14 amino acids. The chain's CDR3 is CASTLTGHNERLFF. CDR3 bases read: TGTGCCAGCACTCTGACAGGGCACAACGAAAGATTATTT.

For this clone: Gene names and germline refer to mouse. The read ends 1 residue shy of where the CDR3 ends; the end is completed using the germline J gene. The chain has TRBV13-1 and TRBJ1-5, with 11 positions matching TRBD1. The germline CDR1 and CDR2 sequences are NSHNY and SYGAGN. The CDR3 runs to 15 residues. V lost 5 bases to trimming and J lost 3 bases; unmatched junction nucleotides: 4. CDR3 protein: CASRFGTGGNQAPLF. Incomplete CDR3 DNA: TGTGCCAGCAGGTTCGGGACAGGGGGCAACCAGGCTCCGCTT.

In the case of this clone: Gene names are mouse gene names. Read sequence stops 1 residue before the CDR3 end, and the germline J gene provides the missing end. The chain links TRBV4 to TRBJ2-3; 10 bases map to TRBD2. V lost 3 bases, J lost 3 bases, and 6 bases stayed unmatched. The CDR3 loop spans 16 amino acids. CDR1 LGHDT and CDR2 YNNKQL come from the germline V gene (reference sequence). Incomplete CDR3 DNA: TGTGCCAGCAGCTATTCTGGGGGGGCGTTGGCAGAAACGCTGTAT. Its translation is CASSYSGGALAETLY. The CDR3 as a whole reads CASSYSGGALAETLYF. The entire variable domain, with the rest obtained from reference TRBV4 and TRBJ2-3, is as follows: ETAVFQTPNYHVTQVGNEVSFNCKQTLGHDTMYWYKQDSKKLLKIMFSYNNKQLIVNETVPRRFSPQSSDKAHLNLRIKSVEPEDSAVYLCASSYSGGALAETLYFGSGTRLTVL.

This clone was detected a few times. These gene names are mouse names. The read terminates 1 residue ahead of where the CDR3 ends, so the germline J gene completes it. V and J are TRBV19 and TRBJ2-7; D unclear. Per the germline V gene, CDR1 is FNHDT and CDR2 is SITEND (reference sequence). This CDR3 contains 12 residues. With 5 bases removed from V and 3 bases from J, the gap between germline ends came to 9 bases. CDR3 protein: CASSTGFYEQYF. Partial CDR3 DNA: TGTGCCAGCAGCACGGGATTCTATGAACAGTAC.

About this clone: Each gene name is a mouse one. The CDR3 goes on 1 residue after the read ends, and that part is filled in from the germline J gene. This chain joins TRBV5 and TRBJ2-3; the match to TRBD2 covers 9 bases. The V segment lost 5 bases and the J segment 2 bases; nucleotides outside the gene matches: 5. This CDR3 comprises 15 residues. Germline values: CDR1 LGHNA, CDR2 YNLKQL (reference sequence). The CDR3 bases that were read are TGTGCCAGCAGCTGGGGGGGCGCTTTTGCAGAAACGCTGTAT. It translates to CASSWGGAFAETLY. Given in full, the CDR3 is CASSWGGAFAETLYF.

This clone was seen a few times. The listed genes are named as in mouse. The read ends 1 residue before the CDR3 terminus; that terminus is restored from the germline J gene. The chain carries TRBV13-2 and TRBJ1-3; maybe TRBD1 (6 bases). The ends were cut back, 1 base at V and 0 bases at J, with 8 bases in the middle. The CDR3 has 15 amino acids. Germline-derived CDR1 and CDR2 are NNHNN and SYGAGS (reference sequence). Incomplete CDR3 DNA: TGTGCCAGCGGTGATAGGGGGTTTTCTGGAAATACGCTCTAT. Amino acids: CASGDRGFSGNTLY. The full CDR3 reads CASGDRGFSGNTLYF.

This clone has a handful of counts. Gene names refer to mouse genes. The read terminates 1 residue ahead of where the CDR3 ends, so the germline J gene completes it. The rearrangement joins TRBV4 to TRBJ1-3; no clear D. With 4 bases removed from V and 0 bases from J, the gap between germline ends came to 1 base. Germline V gene data show CDR1 as LGHDT and CDR2 as YNNKQL (reference sequence). The CDR3 runs to 12 residues. The CDR3 protein is CASSSSGNTLYF. CDR3 DNA (partial): TGTGCCAGCAGCTCTTCTGGAAATACGCTCTAT.

Remarks on this clone: Gene names are the mouse ones. The read halts 1 residue ahead of the CDR3 end, with the missing end drawn from the germline J gene. The rearrangement joins TRBV19 to TRBJ2-1; the match to TRBD1 covers 7 bases. CDR3 size: 13 residues. Unmatched junction bases numbered 3, after V lost 2 bases and J lost 7 bases. Germline V CDR1 and CDR2: FNHDT, SITEND (reference sequence). The CDR3 protein is CASSMTGRAEQFF. CDR3 bases read: TGTGCCAGCAGTATGACAGGGCGAGCTGAGCAGTTC. Based on the CDR3 plus reference TRBV19 and TRBJ2-1, the full variable domain is GGIITQTPKFLIGQEGQKLTLKCQQNFNHDTMYWYRQDSGKGLRLIYYSITENDLQKGDLSEGYDASREKKSSFSLTVTSAQKNEMAVFLCASSMTGRAEQFFGPGTRLTVL.

As for this clone: The gene names here belong to mouse. The CDR3 end is not reached by the read, which stops 1 residue before it; the germline J gene fills it in. The J gene is TRBJ1-1, the V gene TRBV29; D is possibly TRBD1 (6 bases). The CDR3 is 14 residues long. In germline, CDR1 is MSHET, CDR2 SYDVDS. The germline V and J ends were trimmed by 2 bases and 4 bases, with 11 bases remaining between them. CDR3 protein: CASSLGGLGTEVFF. The CDR3 DNA, read in part, is TGTGCTAGCAGTTTAGGGGGGCTGGGCACAGAAGTCTTC.

As for this clone: Gene names are mouse gene names. With the read ending 1 residue before the CDR3 end, the germline J gene is used to fill in that end. This sequence joins TRBV3 and TRBJ2-3; TRBD2 matches 9 bases. Trimming took 4 bases from V and 0 from J; bases not matched to a gene: 2. Germline-derived CDR1 and CDR2 are SNHLY and FYNGKV (reference sequence). The CDR3 covers 15 residues. The CDR3 here is CASSWDWASAETLYF. CDR3 DNA (partial): TGTGCCAGCAGCTGGGACTGGGCTAGTGCAGAAACGCTGTAT.

This clone has just a few counts. The genes and germline here are from mouse. The DNA ends 1 residue before the CDR3 does, and the rest of the CDR3 is filled in from the germline J gene. This sequence joins TRBV5 and TRBJ2-7, with D unclear. CDR3 length: 14 residues. V was clipped by 0 bases and J by 7 bases, with 13 bases between them. CDR1 and CDR2 (germline): LGHNA, YNLKQL (reference sequence). The CDR3 spells CASSQDLHRGEQYF. CDR3 bases read: TGTGCCAGCAGCCAAGATCTACACAGAGGCGAACAGTAC.

This clone was seen only a few times. Any gene name here is a mouse gene name. The sequenced fragment ends 1 residue before the CDR3 boundary, so the rest is inferred from the germline J gene. The chain carries TRBV29 and TRBJ2-1; no clear D. CDR3 size: 11 residues. The germline V gene has CDR1 MSHET and CDR2 SYDVDS. V was clipped by 2 bases and J by 8 bases, with 4 bases between them. Incomplete CDR3 DNA: TGTGCTAGCAGTTTAGCCCCTGAGCAGTTC. Translation: CASSLAPEQF. The CDR3 reads in full as CASSLAPEQFF.

As to this clone: One end of the junction is discordant with germline, which a read error may explain. Genes and germline come from the mouse. The read stops 1 residue short of the end of the CDR3; the missing end is completed from the germline J gene. The V and J genes are TRBV29 and TRBJ2-1, with unresolved D. Germline lookup yields CDR1 MSHET and CDR2 SYDVDS. The CDR3 is made up of 14 amino acids. CDR3 DNA, as far as it was read: TGTGCTAGCAGTATCGACCGTAACTATGCTGAACAGTTC. Translation gives CASSIDRNYAEQF. The entire CDR3 reads CASSIDRNYAEQFF.